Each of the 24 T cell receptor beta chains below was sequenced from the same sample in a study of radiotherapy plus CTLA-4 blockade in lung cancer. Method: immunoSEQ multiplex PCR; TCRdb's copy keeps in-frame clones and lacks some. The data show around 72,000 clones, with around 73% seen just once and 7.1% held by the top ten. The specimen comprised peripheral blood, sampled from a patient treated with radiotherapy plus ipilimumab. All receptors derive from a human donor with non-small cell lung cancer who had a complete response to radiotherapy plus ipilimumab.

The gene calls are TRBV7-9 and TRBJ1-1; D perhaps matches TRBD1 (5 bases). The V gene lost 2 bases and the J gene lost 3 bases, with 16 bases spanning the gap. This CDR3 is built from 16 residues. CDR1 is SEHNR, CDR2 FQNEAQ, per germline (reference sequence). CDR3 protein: CASSLPVGGYDTEAFF. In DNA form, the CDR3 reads TGTGCCAGCAGCTTACCAGTCGGGGGGTACGACACTGAAGCTTTCTTT. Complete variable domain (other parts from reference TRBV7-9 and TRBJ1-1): DTGVSQNPRHKITKRGQNVTFRCDPISEHNRLYWYRQTLGQGPEFLTYFQNEAQLEKSRLLSDRFSAERPKGSFSTLEIQRTEQGDSAMYLCASSLPVGGYDTEAFFGQGTRLTVV.

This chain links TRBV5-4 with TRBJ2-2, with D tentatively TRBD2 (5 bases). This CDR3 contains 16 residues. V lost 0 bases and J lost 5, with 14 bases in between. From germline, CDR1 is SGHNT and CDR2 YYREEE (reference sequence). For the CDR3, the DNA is TGTGCCAGCAGCTTGGGGCGGGCCTGGTCTACCGGGGAGCTGTTTTTT. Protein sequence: CASSLGRAWSTGELFF.

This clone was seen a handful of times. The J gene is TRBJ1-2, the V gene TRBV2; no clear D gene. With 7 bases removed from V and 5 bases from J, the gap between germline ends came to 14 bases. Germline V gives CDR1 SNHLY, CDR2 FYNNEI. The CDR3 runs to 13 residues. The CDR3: CASNREPPYGYTF. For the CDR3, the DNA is TGTGCCAGCAATCGGGAGCCGCCATATGGCTACACCTTC.

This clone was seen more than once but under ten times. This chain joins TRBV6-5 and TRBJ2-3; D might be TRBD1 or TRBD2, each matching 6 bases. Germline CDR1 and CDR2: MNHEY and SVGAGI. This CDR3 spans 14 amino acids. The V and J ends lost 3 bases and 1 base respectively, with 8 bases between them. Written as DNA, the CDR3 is TGTGCCAGCAGTTATGGGGGGCGCACAGATACGCAGTATTTT. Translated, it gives CASSYGGRTDTQYF.

CDR3: CASSATINEQFF. As DNA, the CDR3 is TGTGCCAGCAGCGCTACCATTAATGAGCAGTTCTTC. The chain has TRBV7-6 and TRBJ2-1, with D hard to call. The CDR3 is 12 amino acids. V was pared by 5 bases and J by 7 bases, with 9 bases between. Germline V gene data show CDR1 as SGHVS and CDR2 as FNYEAQ.

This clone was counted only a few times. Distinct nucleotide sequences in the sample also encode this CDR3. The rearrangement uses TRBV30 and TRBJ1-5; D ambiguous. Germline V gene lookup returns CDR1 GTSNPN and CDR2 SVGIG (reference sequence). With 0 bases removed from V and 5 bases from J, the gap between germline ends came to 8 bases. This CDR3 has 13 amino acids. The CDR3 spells CAWSVREDQPQHF. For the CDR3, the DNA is TGTGCCTGGAGTGTGAGGGAGGATCAGCCCCAGCATTTT.

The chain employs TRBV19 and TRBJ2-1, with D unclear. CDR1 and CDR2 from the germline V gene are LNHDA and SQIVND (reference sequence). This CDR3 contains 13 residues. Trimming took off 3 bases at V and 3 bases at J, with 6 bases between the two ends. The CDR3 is CASSIGSYNEQFF. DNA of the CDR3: TGTGCCAGTAGTATTGGCAGCTACAATGAGCAGTTCTTC.

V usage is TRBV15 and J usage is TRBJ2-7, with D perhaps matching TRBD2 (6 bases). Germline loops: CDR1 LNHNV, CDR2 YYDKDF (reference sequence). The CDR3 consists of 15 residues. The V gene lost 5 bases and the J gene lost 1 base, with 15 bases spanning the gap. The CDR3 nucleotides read TGTGCCACCAGCCACGGGTGGGGGACTTCCTACGAGCAGTACGTC. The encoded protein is CATSHGWGTSYEQYV.

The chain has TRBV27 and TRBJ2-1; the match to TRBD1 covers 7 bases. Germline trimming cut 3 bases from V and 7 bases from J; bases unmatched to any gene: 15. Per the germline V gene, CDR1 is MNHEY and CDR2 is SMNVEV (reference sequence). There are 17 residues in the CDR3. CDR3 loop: CASSFYKQGSLSNEQFF. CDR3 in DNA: TGTGCCAGCAGTTTCTACAAACAGGGGTCCCTGAGTAATGAGCAGTTCTTC.

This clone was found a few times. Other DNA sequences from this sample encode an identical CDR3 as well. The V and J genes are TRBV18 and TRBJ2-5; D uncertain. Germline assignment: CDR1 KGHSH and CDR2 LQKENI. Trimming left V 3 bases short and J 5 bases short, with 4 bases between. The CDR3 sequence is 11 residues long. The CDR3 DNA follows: TGTGCCAGCTCACCGGGGGAGACCCAGTACTTC. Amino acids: CASSPGETQYF.

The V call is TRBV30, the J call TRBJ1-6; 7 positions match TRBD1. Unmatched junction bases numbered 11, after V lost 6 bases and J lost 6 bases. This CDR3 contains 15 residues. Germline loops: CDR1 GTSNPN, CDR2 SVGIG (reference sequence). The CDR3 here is CACPTATGVNSPLHF. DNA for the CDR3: TGTGCCTGCCCGACCGCAACAGGGGTTAATTCACCCCTCCACTTT.

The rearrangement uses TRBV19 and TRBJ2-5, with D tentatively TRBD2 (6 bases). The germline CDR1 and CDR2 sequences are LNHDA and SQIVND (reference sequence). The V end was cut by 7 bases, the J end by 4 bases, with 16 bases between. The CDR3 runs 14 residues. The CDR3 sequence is CASKVGPGRETQYF. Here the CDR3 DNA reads TGTGCCAGTAAGGTTGGCCCCGGGAGAGAGACCCAGTACTTC.

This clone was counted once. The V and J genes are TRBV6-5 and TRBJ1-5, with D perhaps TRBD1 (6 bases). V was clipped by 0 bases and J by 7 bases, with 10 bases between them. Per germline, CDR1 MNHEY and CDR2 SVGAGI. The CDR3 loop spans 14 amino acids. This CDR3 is CASSYSRGDQPQHF. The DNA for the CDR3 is TGTGCCAGCAGTTACTCTAGGGGGGACCAGCCCCAGCATTTT.

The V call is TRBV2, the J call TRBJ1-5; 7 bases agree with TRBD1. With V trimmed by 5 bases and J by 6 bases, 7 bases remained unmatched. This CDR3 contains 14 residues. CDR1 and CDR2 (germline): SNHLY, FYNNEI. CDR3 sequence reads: CASSTSGGSQPQHF. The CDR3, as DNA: TGTGCCAGCAGTACTTCAGGGGGGTCTCAGCCCCAGCATTTT.

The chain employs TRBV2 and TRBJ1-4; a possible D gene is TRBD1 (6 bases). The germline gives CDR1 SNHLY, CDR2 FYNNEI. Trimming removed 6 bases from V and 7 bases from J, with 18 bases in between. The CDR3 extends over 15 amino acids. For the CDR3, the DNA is TGTGCCAGCAGGGAAACAGGGCCTCCGGGTGAAAAACTGTTTTTT. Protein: CASRETGPPGEKLFF.

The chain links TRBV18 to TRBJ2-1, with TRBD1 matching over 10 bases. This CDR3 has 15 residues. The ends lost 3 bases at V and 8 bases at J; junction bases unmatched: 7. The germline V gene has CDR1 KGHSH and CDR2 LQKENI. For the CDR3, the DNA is TGTGCCAGCTCACCTCCGGGACAGGGGTTCCATGAGCAGTTCTTC. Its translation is CASSPPGQGFHEQFF.

This chain's CDR3 is CASSPSYVDTQYF. Written as DNA, the CDR3 is TGCGCCAGCAGCCCATCATATGTAGATACGCAGTATTTT. This rearrangement joins TRBV5-1 to TRBJ2-3; D gene ambiguous. The CDR3 is made up of 13 amino acids. Germline V gene data show CDR1 as SGHRS and CDR2 as YFSETQ. V lost 4 bases and J 5 bases, leaving 11 bases between the germline ends.

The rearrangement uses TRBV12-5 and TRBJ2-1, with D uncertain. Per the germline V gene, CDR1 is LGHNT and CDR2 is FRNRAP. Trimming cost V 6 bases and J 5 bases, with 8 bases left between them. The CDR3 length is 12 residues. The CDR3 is CASGRLDNEQFF. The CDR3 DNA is TGTGCTAGTGGGAGACTTGACAATGAGCAGTTCTTC. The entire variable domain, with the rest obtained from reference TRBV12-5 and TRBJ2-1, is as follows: DARVTQTPRHKVTEMGQEVTMRCQPILGHNTVFWYRQTMMQGLELLAYFRNRAPLDDSGMPKDRFSAEMPDATLATLKIQPSEPRDSAVYFCASGRLDNEQFFGPGTRLTVL.

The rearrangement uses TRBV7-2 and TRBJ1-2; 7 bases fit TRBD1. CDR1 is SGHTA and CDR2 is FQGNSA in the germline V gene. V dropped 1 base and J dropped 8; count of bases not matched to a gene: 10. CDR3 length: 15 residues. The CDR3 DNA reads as TGTGCCAGCAGCTTAGTGAGGGGGCGAGGTCACGGCTACACCTTC. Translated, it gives CASSLVRGRGHGYTF. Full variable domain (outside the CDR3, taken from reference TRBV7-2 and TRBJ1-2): GAGVSQSPSNKVTEKGKDVELRCDPISGHTALYWYRQSLGQGLEFLIYFQGNSAPDKSGLPSDRFSAERTGGSVSTLTIQRTQQEDSAVYLCASSLVRGRGHGYTFGSGTRLTVV.

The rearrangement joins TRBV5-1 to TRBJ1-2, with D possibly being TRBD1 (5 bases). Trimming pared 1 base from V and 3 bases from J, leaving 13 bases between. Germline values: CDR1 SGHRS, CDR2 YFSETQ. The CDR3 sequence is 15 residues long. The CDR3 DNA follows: TGCGCCAGCAGCTTGACCAACGGACACGACTATGGCTACACCTTC. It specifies CASSLTNGHDYGYTF.

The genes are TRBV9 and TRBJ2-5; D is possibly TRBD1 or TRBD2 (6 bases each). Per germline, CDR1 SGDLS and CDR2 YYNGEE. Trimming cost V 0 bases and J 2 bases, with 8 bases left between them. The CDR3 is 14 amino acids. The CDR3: CASSVEGGQETQYF. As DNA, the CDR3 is TGTGCCAGCAGCGTAGAAGGGGGGCAAGAGACCCAGTACTTC. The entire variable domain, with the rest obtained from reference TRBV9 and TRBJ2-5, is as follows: DSGVTQTPKHLITATGQRVTLRCSPRSGDLSVYWYQQSLDQGLQFLIQYYNGEERAKGNILERFSAQQFPDLHSELNLSSLELGDSALYFCASSVEGGQETQYFGPGTRLLVL.

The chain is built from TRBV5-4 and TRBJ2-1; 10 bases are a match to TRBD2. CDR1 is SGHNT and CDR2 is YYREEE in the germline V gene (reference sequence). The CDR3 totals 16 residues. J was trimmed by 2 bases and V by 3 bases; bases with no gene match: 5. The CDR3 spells CASSSSGSRAYNEQFF. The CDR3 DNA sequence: TGTGCCAGCAGCTCTAGCGGGAGCCGTGCCTACAATGAGCAGTTCTTC.

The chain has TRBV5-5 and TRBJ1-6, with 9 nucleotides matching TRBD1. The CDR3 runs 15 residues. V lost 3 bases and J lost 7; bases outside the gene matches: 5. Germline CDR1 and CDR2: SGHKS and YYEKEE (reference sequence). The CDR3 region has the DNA TGTGCCAGCAGCTATCCGGACAGGGGAAATTCACCCCTCCACTTT. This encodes CASSYPDRGNSPLHF. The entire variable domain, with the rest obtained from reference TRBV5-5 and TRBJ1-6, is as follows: DAGVTQSPTHLIKTRGQQVTLRCSPISGHKSVSWYQQVLGQGPQFIFQYYEKEERGRGNFPDRFSARQFPNYSSELNVNALLLGDSALYLCASSYPDRGNSPLHFGNGTRLTVT.

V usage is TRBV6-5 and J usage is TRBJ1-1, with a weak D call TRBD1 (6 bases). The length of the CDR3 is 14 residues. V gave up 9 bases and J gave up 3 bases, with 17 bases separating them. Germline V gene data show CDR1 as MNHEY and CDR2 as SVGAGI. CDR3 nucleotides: TGTGCCAGTGGGGCTTACAGGGCGGACACTGAAGCTTTCTTT. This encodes CASGAYRADTEAFF.